These 14 T cell receptor beta chains were all obtained from the same sample, sequenced in a study of CD4+ T cells in melanoma. Sequenced by immunoSEQ multiplex PCR; TCRdb stores in-frame clones only, minus some. The sample carries more than 15,000 clones, roughly three quarters recorded once. Sequencing used cells from a culture (not recorded whether cultured in vitro). The receptors shown here come from a human donor with melanoma.

The chain is built from TRBV11-2 and TRBJ2-3; the match to TRBD2 covers 10 bases. Trimming at V came to 2 bases and at J to 4 bases, leaving 6 bases not matched to a gene. The CDR3 is 16 amino acids. The germline gives CDR1 SGHAT, CDR2 FQNNGV. The CDR3: CASSLTTSGAADTQYF. The CDR3 bases are TGTGCCAGCAGCTTAACAACTAGCGGGGCGGCAGATACGCAGTATTTT.

This sequence joins TRBV29-1 and TRBJ1-2; D ambiguous. Germline CDR1 reads SQVTM; CDR2 reads ANQGSEA. Trimming left V 6 bases short and J 5 bases short, with 4 bases between. This CDR3 is 9 amino acids long. CDR3 sequence (DNA): TGCAGCGTAGAGTATGGCTACACCTTC. Its translation: CSVEYGYTF.

This clone was observed a handful of times. The gene calls are TRBV7-9 and TRBJ1-6; D is uncertain. Germline V CDR1 and CDR2: SEHNR, FQNEAQ (reference sequence). The germline V and J ends were trimmed by 2 bases and 2 bases, with 16 bases remaining between them. The CDR3 is 18 residues long. CDR3 bases: TGTGCCAGCAGCTTACACACCTACCTAAGACCCTATAATTCACCCCTCCACTTT. Translated, it gives CASSLHTYLRPYNSPLHF. The whole variable domain, remainder taken from reference TRBV7-9 and TRBJ1-6, is DTGVSQNPRHKITKRGQNVTFRCDPISEHNRLYWYRQTLGQGPEFLTYFQNEAQLEKSRLLSDRFSAERPKGSFSTLEIQRTEQGDSAMYLCASSLHTYLRPYNSPLHFGNGTRLTVT.

By frequency in the sample, this clone is medium-sized (0.01 to 0.1%). This chain links TRBV2 with TRBJ1-2; unclear D gene. There are 14 residues in the CDR3. From germline, CDR1 is SNHLY and CDR2 FYNNEI. Deletions cut 7 bases from V and 3 bases from J, with 15 bases between. The CDR3 reads CASTPLEGYYGYTF. Here the CDR3 DNA reads TGTGCCAGCACCCCACTCGAGGGTTACTATGGCTACACCTTC. Filled out from reference TRBV2 and TRBJ1-2, the complete variable domain reads EPEVTQTPSHQVTQMGQEVILRCVPISNHLYFYWYRQILGQKVEFLVSFYNNEISEKSEIFDDQFSVERPDGSNFTLKIRSTKLEDSAMYFCASTPLEGYYGYTFGSGTRLTVV.

This sequence joins TRBV6-5 and TRBJ2-7; 10 bases fit TRBD1. The CDR3 totals 15 residues. Germline-derived CDR1 and CDR2 are MNHEY and SVGAGI. V shed 5 bases, J shed 8 bases, and the junction held 12 bases outside the gene matches. The chain's CDR3 is CASSNPGQGLVKQYF. CDR3 bases: TGTGCCAGCAGTAATCCGGGACAGGGGCTTGTAAAGCAGTACTTC.

The CDR3 reads CASSFGASRFVDNEQFF. For the CDR3, the DNA is TGTGCCAGCAGCTTCGGGGCTAGTAGGTTCGTAGACAATGAGCAGTTCTTC. The V call is TRBV11-2, the J call TRBJ2-1; D may be TRBD1 or TRBD2 (5 bases each). Germline CDR1 and CDR2: SGHAT and FQNNGV. V was pared by 3 bases and J by 5 bases, with 20 bases between. The CDR3 runs to 17 residues. The full variable domain, its missing parts supplied by reference TRBV11-2 and TRBJ2-1, is EAGVAQSPRYKIIEKRQSVAFWCNPISGHATLYWYQQILGQGPKLLIQFQNNGVVDDSQLPKDRFSAERLKGVDSTLKIQPAKLEDSAVYLCASSFGASRFVDNEQFFGPGTRLTVL.

The chain uses TRBV7-9 and TRBJ1-1, with TRBD1 matching 8 bases. The CDR3 has 14 amino acids. CDR1 and CDR2 (germline): SEHNR, FQNEAQ (reference sequence). V lost 4 bases, J lost 7 bases, and 8 bases stayed unmatched. CDR3 coding DNA: TGTGCCAGCAGCTCACAGGGGGATAGCGGTGAAGCTTTCTTT. Amino acid sequence: CASSSQGDSGEAFF.

J is TRBJ2-1 and V is TRBV7-6; no firm D call. Trimming stripped 3 bases from V and 10 bases from J, with 19 bases between. Germline lookup yields CDR1 SGHVS and CDR2 FNYEAQ. The CDR3 is 15 amino acids. CDR3 nucleotides: TGTGCCAGCAGCTTTAACACTGGCGACAATGAGGAGCAGTTCTTC. Translated, it gives CASSFNTGDNEEQFF.

V is TRBV2 and J is TRBJ1-5; tentatively, D is TRBD1 (5 bases). CDR3 length equals 14 residues. The V gene's germline CDR1 is SNHLY and CDR2 FYNNEI. The V and J ends lost 5 bases and 1 base respectively, with 9 bases between them. The CDR3, as DNA: TGTGCCAGCAGTCAGGGCTTAAGCAATCAGCCCCAGCATTTT. Residues: CASSQGLSNQPQHF.

The V gene is TRBV11-1, the J gene TRBJ1-5; D gene unclear. Germline CDR1 is SGHAT and CDR2 is FQDESV (reference sequence). The V end lost 1 base, the J end lost 1 base, and 2 bases lay between the germline ends. The CDR3 is 13 residues long. The CDR3 here is CASSLGSNQPQHF. The CDR3 DNA reads TGTGCCAGCAGCTTAGGAAGCAATCAGCCCCAGCATTTT.

The rearrangement links TRBV14 to TRBJ2-5, with TRBD2 matching over 8 bases. V gave up 2 bases and J gave up 7 bases; unmatched junction bases: 9. Germline CDR1 is SGHDN and CDR2 is FVKESK. The CDR3 covers 15 residues. The CDR3 region has the DNA TGTGCCAGCAGCCAAATAACTAGCGGTTCGGGGACCCAGTACTTC. Translating it yields CASSQITSGSGTQYF.

This sequence joins TRBV19 and TRBJ1-2; 7 positions agree with TRBD1. CDR3 length: 14 residues. Germline V gene lookup returns CDR1 LNHDA and CDR2 SQIVND (reference sequence). V lost 1 base to trimming and J lost 7 bases; unmatched junction nucleotides: 6. The CDR3 DNA is TGTGCCAGTAGTATAGTGACAGGGCCGGTTGGCTACACCTTC. Translated, it gives CASSIVTGPVGYTF.

The chain has TRBV9 and TRBJ2-7, with 7 bases aligning to TRBD2. The CDR3 has 13 residues. With V trimmed by 3 bases and J by 11 bases, 11 bases remained unmatched. Germline CDR1 and CDR2: SGDLS and YYNGEE. The CDR3 loop is CASSGFQGGSKYF. As DNA, the CDR3 is TGTGCCAGCAGCGGTTTCCAGGGAGGGTCGAAGTACTTC.

Remarks on this clone: Other DNA sequences within the sample encode an identical CDR3. This sequence joins TRBV15 and TRBJ2-7, with TRBD2 as a possible D gene (5 bases). There are 13 residues in the CDR3. V shed 0 bases and J shed 4 bases, with 7 bases lying between them. Looked up from germline, CDR1 is LNHNV and CDR2 is YYDKDF (reference sequence). The CDR3 region has the DNA TGTGCCACCAGCAGAGATCGCGGGTACGAGCAGTACTTC. Protein sequence: CATSRDRGYEQYF.